The sequence of this TCR beta chain was determined in a study of T-cell memory formation after mild COVID-19. Overall study context: Clusters were largely donor specific.

The CDR3 runs to 15 residues. Germline values: CDR1 MNHEY, CDR2 SMNVEV (reference sequence). V was pared by 3 bases and J by 4 bases, with 8 bases of the junction left unmatched. MiXCR, run by TCRdb on the 5' RACE reads, gives a single entry per CDR3 protein. In the table there are roughly 350,000 distinct CDR3 sequences, around 21% of which are singletons. The chain joins TRBV27 to TRBJ1-1, with TRBD1 identical over 7 bases. The clonotype originates from an adult woman who had mild COVID-19 (a few samples of this study predate the infection). Cell type and time point are not known. What was sequenced was PBMCs or a T cell subset sorted from them (not recorded which). CDR3 sequence (DNA): TGTGCCAGCAGTTTCAGACAGGGAGTGGGCACTGAAGCTTTCTTT. This encodes CASSFRQGVGTEAFF.